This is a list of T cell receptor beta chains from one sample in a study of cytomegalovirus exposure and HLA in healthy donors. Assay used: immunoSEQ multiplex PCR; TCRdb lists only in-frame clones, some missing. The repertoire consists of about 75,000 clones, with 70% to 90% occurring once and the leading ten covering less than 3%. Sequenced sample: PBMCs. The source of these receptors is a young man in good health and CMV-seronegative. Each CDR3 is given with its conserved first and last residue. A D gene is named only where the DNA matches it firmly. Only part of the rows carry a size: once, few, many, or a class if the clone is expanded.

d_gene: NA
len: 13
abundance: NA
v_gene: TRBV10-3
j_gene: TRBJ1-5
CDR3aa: CAISAQDNQPQHF

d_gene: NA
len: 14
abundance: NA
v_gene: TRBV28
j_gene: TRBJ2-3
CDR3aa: CASSLLIRENTQYF

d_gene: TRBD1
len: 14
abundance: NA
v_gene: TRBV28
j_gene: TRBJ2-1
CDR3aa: CASDSGGHYNEQFF

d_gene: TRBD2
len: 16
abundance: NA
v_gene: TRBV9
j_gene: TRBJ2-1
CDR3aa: CASSVGGTSVLNEQFF

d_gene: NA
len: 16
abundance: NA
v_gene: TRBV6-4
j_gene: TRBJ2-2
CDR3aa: CASSNSGAVETGELFF

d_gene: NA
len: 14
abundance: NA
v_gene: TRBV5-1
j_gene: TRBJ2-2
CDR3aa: CASSFTGDTGELFF

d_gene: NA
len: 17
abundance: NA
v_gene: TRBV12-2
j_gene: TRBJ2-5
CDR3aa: CASRLPLPGTAPETQYF

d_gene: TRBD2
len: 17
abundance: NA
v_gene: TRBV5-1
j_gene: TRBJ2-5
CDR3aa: CASSLAGLAGYQETQYF

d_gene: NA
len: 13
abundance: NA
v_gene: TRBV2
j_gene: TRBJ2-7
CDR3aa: CASTPFLSYEQYF

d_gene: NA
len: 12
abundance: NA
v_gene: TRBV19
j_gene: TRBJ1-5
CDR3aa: CASSIPDLPQHF

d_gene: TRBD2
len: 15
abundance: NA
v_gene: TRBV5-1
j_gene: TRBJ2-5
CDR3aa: CASSFSGINAETQYF

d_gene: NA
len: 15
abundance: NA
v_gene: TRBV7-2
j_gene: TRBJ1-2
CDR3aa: CASSTSGGARYGYTF

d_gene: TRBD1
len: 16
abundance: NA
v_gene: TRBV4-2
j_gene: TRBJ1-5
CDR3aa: CASSQGQGSRGQPQHF

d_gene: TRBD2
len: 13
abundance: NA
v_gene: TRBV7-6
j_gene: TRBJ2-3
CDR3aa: CASSSRLADTQYF

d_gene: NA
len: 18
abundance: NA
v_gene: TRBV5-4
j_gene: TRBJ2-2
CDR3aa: CASSHIGGGSGITGELFF

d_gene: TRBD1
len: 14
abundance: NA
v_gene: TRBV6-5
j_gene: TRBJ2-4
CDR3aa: CASRQGSAKNIQYF

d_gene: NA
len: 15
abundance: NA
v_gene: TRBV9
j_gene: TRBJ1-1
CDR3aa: CASSPADGDSTEAFF

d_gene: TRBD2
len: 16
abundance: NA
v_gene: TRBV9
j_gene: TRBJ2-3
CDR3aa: CASSARLAGTTDTQYF

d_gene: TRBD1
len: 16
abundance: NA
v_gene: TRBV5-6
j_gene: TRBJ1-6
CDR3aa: CASSGGGWGAESPLHF

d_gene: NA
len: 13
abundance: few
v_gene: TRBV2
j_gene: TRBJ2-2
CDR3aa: CASSDTDTGELFF